The 23 T cell receptor beta chains below come from one sample, sequenced in a study of immune cell composition in non-small cell lung cancer. Here immunoSEQ multiplex PCR was the method, and the copy in TCRdb shows in-frame clones only, minus some. Altogether 15,000 or so clones are present, 77% being singletons, with the ten largest covering 7.5% to 10%. Normal lung was sampled as far from the tumour as possible, at least 3 cm. These same records also appear under a second study, on CD4 T cells in lung cancer.

Sequences were obtained from non-adjacent lung tissue. The receptor source for this set is a human donor with non-small cell lung cancer.

This clone came up once. The V call is TRBV28, the J call TRBJ1-2; no clear D. V shed 2 bases and J shed 5 bases, with 9 bases lying between them. The CDR3 is made up of 13 amino acids. Germline-derived CDR1 and CDR2 are MDHEN and SYDVKM. The CDR3 reads CASSLRETYGYTF. The CDR3 DNA is TGTGCCAGCAGTTTAAGAGAAACTTATGGCTACACCTTC.

The chain recombines TRBV6-1 with TRBJ2-1; TRBD1 aligns across 10 bases. From germline, CDR1 is MNHNS and CDR2 SASEGT. CDR3 length: 14 amino acids. V dropped 7 bases and J dropped 6; count of bases not matched to a gene: 6. The CDR3 loop is CASTTGGAVNEQFF. CDR3 DNA sequence: TGTGCCAGCACGACAGGGGGCGCGGTCAATGAGCAGTTCTTC.

The chain recombines TRBV25-1 with TRBJ1-1, with D unclear. Germline V gives CDR1 MGHDK, CDR2 SYGVNS. V lost 6 bases, J lost 1 base, and 6 bases lay in between. CDR3 length: 12 residues. In DNA form, the CDR3 reads TGTGCCAGCAGACCGGGGAACACTGAAGCTTTCTTT. As protein: CASRPGNTEAFF.

This chain connects TRBV5-1 to TRBJ1-1, with D maybe TRBD1 (5 bases). Per germline, CDR1 SGHRS and CDR2 YFSETQ. Between the trimmed V and J ends, which lost 2 bases and 6 bases, there was a span of 11 bases. The CDR3 spans 13 residues. This CDR3 is CASSFGTAAEAFF. DNA of the CDR3: TGCGCCAGCAGCTTTGGGACTGCCGCTGAAGCTTTCTTT.

J is TRBJ2-7 and V is TRBV6-5, with D maybe TRBD1 (5 bases). Trimming cost V 5 bases and J 4 bases, with 12 bases left between them. The CDR3 sequence is 13 residues long. Germline V gene sequence: CDR1 MNHEY, CDR2 SVGAGI. The CDR3 DNA reads TGTGCCAGCAGTGAAGTTCAGGGTTACGAGCAGTACTTC. Its protein is CASSEVQGYEQYF.

V usage is TRBV27 and J usage is TRBJ1-3; the D is unclear. The CDR3 has 11 residues. The V and J ends lost 7 bases and 9 bases respectively, with 10 bases between them. Germline lookup yields CDR1 MNHEY and CDR2 SMNVEV (reference sequence). CDR3 bases: TGTGCCAGCATAGAAGGACTCACCATATATTTT. This translates into CASIEGLTIYF.

This clone counts as medium-sized (0.01 to 0.1%). The chain combines TRBV5-1 with TRBJ2-7, with a tentative D call TRBD1 (5 bases). This CDR3 is built from 14 residues. V was clipped by 0 bases and J by 0 bases, with 7 bases between them. Germline lookup yields CDR1 SGHRS and CDR2 YFSETQ. The CDR3 DNA is TGCGCCAGCAGCTTGGGACAGAGCTCCTACGAGCAGTACTTC. This encodes CASSLGQSSYEQYF.

The chain has TRBV4-3 and TRBJ2-7, with TRBD2 identical over 8 bases. Germline trimming cut 0 bases from V and 3 bases from J; bases unmatched to any gene: 4. The germline gives CDR1 LGHNA, CDR2 YSLEER. This CDR3 is built from 15 residues. The CDR3 coding sequence is TGCGCCAGCAGCCAAGAAGCGGGAGCTAACTACGAGCAGTACTTC. Translating gives CASSQEAGANYEQYF.

CDR3 DNA sequence: TGTGCCTGGAGTGTTGGTCACCCGCAAGAGACCCAGTACTTC. It codes for CAWSVGHPQETQYF. The V call is TRBV30, the J call TRBJ2-5; D ambiguous. CDR3 length equals 14 residues. In germline, CDR1 is GTSNPN, CDR2 SVGIG (reference sequence). V lost 0 bases, J lost 2 bases, and 10 bases lay in between.

The gene calls are TRBV5-1 and TRBJ2-2; D might be TRBD1 (6 bases). Per the germline V gene, CDR1 is SGHRS and CDR2 is YFSETQ. The CDR3 spans 16 residues. The germline V and J ends were trimmed by 5 bases and 3 bases, with 17 bases remaining between them. The CDR3 sequence is CASRHVAGVDTGELFF. The CDR3 bases are TGCGCCAGCAGACATGTGGCAGGGGTTGACACCGGGGAGCTGTTTTTT.

V is TRBV6-6 and J is TRBJ1-4; D uncertain. V was shortened by 6 bases and J by 6 bases, with 14 bases between the two germline ends. The CDR3 runs 14 residues. Germline CDR1 and CDR2: MNHNY and SVGAGI (reference sequence). CDR3 sequence reads: CASRPGISHEKLFF. The CDR3 DNA reads as TGTGCCAGCAGACCCGGGATCTCCCATGAAAAACTGTTTTTT.

The chain uses TRBV9 and TRBJ1-6; D is unclear. The V end lost 7 bases, the J end lost 0 bases, and 5 bases lay between the germline ends. Looked up from germline, CDR1 is SGDLS and CDR2 is YYNGEE. The CDR3 length is 13 residues. The DNA for the CDR3 is TGTGCCAGCGGGAGCTCCTATAATTCACCCCTCCACTTT. Translated, it gives CASGSSYNSPLHF.

The rearrangement uses TRBV4-3 and TRBJ1-1; TRBD1 agrees at 11 bases. V was pared by 4 bases and J by 4 bases, with 2 bases of the junction left unmatched. CDR1 and CDR2 (germline): LGHNA, YSLEER. The CDR3 consists of 14 residues. The CDR3 is CASSRGTGGTEAFF. CDR3 nucleotides: TGCGCCAGCAGCCGCGGGACAGGGGGCACTGAAGCTTTCTTT.

The chain carries TRBV5-8 and TRBJ1-6; no reliable D call. Germline V gene data show CDR1 as SGHTS and CDR2 as YDEGEE. The germline V and J ends were trimmed by 4 bases and 2 bases, with 7 bases remaining between them. This CDR3 is built from 14 residues. CDR3 residues: CASSQQPYNSPLHF. CDR3 coding DNA: TGTGCCAGCAGCCAACAGCCCTATAATTCACCCCTCCACTTT. The whole variable domain, filled in from reference TRBV5-8 and TRBJ1-6, reads EAGVTQSPTHLIKTRGQQATLRCSPISGHTSVYWYQQALGLGLQFLLWYDEGEERNRGNFPPRFSGRQFPNYSSELNVNALELEDSALYLCASSQQPYNSPLHFGNGTRLTVT.

V and J are TRBV5-6 and TRBJ1-1, with D tentatively TRBD1 (6 bases). The CDR3 sequence is 14 residues long. Trimming removed 4 bases at V and 2 bases at J, with 12 bases between. Germline-derived CDR1 and CDR2 are SGHDT and YYEEEE. CDR3 in amino acids: CASSVTGTNTEAFF. DNA for the CDR3: TGTGCCAGCAGCGTAACAGGGACCAACACTGAAGCTTTCTTT.

V is TRBV6-1 and J is TRBJ2-5; D is unclear. Trimming stripped 0 bases from V and 6 bases from J, with 20 bases between. The CDR3 has 17 amino acids. Germline V gene data show CDR1 as MNHNS and CDR2 as SASEGT. The CDR3 reads CASSEALNSGPVQTQYF. CDR3 nucleotide sequence: TGTGCCAGCAGTGAAGCCCTAAATTCCGGACCCGTTCAGACCCAGTACTTC.

V gene TRBV5-4 combines with J gene TRBJ2-5, with TRBD1 identical over 9 bases. The DNA end favors TRBJ2-7, so the J call may be wrong. The CDR3 spans 15 residues. Germline V gene lookup returns CDR1 SGHNT and CDR2 YYREEE (reference sequence). The CDR3 reads CASSLSGTGLYEQYF. CDR3 sequence (DNA): TGTGCCAGCAGCTTGTCCGGGACAGGGCTATACGAGCAGTACTTC.

This chain links TRBV2 with TRBJ2-5, with 7 bases lining up with TRBD1. Germline loops: CDR1 SNHLY, CDR2 FYNNEI. This CDR3 contains 14 residues. The V and J ends lost 7 bases and 1 base, in that order; junction bases with no gene match: 6. The CDR3 sequence: CASNYRGPQETQYF. The CDR3 DNA is TGTGCCAGCAACTACAGGGGACCCCAAGAGACCCAGTACTTC.

The gene calls are TRBV4-3 and TRBJ2-3; D perhaps matches TRBD2 (6 bases). Germline CDR1 and CDR2: LGHNA and YSLEER. Trimming cost V 0 bases and J 1 base, with 11 bases left between them. CDR3 length equals 16 residues. Written as DNA, the CDR3 is TGCGCCAGCAGCCAAGAGGCGGGGCTCCGCACAGATACGCAGTATTTT. Amino acids: CASSQEAGLRTDTQYF.

V usage is TRBV18 and J usage is TRBJ1-2, with D tentatively TRBD1 (6 bases). Between the trimmed V and J ends, which lost 3 bases and 4 bases, there was a span of 18 bases. This CDR3 spans 16 amino acids. Germline CDR1 is KGHSH and CDR2 is LQKENI. The DNA of the CDR3 is TGTGCCAGCTCACCGGAATTTGGGGGCGCCGGCTATGGCTACACCTTC. This translates into CASSPEFGGAGYGYTF.

The chain combines TRBV7-6 with TRBJ2-2; D gene uncertain. The CDR3 covers 16 residues. The V gene's germline CDR1 is SGHVS and CDR2 FNYEAQ. The V end was cut by 0 bases, the J end by 5 bases, with 13 bases between. The CDR3 sequence is CASSLADPPNTGELFF. The CDR3 DNA reads TGTGCCAGCAGCTTAGCGGACCCACCTAATACCGGGGAGCTGTTTTTT.

The chain employs TRBV7-9 and TRBJ2-7; 8 nucleotides line up with TRBD1. The CDR3 has 14 residues. Germline V gene lookup returns CDR1 SEHNR and CDR2 FQNEAQ (reference sequence). The V and J ends lost 5 bases and 2 bases, in that order; junction bases with no gene match: 5. CDR3 DNA: TGTGCCAGCAGCCCACAGGGGGTCCCCTACGAGCAGTACTTC. It specifies CASSPQGVPYEQYF.

The rearrangement uses TRBV4-3 and TRBJ2-3; D may correspond to TRBD1 or TRBD2 (5 bases each). The CDR3 is 15 amino acids. Germline CDR1 reads LGHNA; CDR2 reads YSLEER. V gave up 1 base and J gave up 3 bases, with 11 bases separating them. DNA for the CDR3: TGCGCCAGCAGCCAAGGCATGGGGGTAACAGATACGCAGTATTTT. As protein: CASSQGMGVTDTQYF.